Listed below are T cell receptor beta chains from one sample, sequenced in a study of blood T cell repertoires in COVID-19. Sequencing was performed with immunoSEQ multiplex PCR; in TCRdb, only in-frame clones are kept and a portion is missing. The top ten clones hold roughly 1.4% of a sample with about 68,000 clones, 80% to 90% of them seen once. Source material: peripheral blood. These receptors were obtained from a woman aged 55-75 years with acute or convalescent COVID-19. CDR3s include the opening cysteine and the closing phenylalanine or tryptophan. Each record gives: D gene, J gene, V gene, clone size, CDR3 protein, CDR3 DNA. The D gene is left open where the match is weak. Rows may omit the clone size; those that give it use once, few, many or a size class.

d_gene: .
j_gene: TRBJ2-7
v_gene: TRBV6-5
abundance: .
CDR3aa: CASSYHQRVNEQYF
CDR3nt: TGTGCCAGCAGTTACCATCAGCGCGTAAACGAGCAGTACTTC

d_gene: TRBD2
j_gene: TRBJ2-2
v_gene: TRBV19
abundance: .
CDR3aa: CASLTSGNTGELFF
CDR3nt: TGTGCCAGTTTGACTAGCGGGAACACCGGGGAGCTGTTTTTT

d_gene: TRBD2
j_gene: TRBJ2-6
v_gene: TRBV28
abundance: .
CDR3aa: CASSPAGAGANVLTF
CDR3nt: TGTGCCAGCAGTCCGGCGGGGGCTGGGGCCAACGTCCTGACTTTC

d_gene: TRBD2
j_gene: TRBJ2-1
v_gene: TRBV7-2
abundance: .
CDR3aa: CASSSTALSGRDYNEQFF
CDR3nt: TGTGCCAGCAGCTCGACAGCCCTTAGCGGGAGGGACTACAATGAGCAGTTCTTC

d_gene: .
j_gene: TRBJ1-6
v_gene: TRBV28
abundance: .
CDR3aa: CASSRYGGSSPLHF
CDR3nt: TGTGCCAGCAGCCGATATGGAGGGAGTTCACCCCTCCACTTT

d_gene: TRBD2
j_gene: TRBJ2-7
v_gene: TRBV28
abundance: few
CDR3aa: CASSLDLGTSGGKPSYEQYF
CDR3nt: TGTGCCAGCAGTTTAGATCTTGGGACTAGCGGGGGCAAGCCCTCCTACGAGCAGTACTTC

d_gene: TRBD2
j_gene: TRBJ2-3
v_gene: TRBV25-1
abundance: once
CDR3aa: CASRTGLAADTQYF
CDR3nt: TGTGCCAGCAGAACCGGACTAGCAGCCGATACGCAGTATTTT

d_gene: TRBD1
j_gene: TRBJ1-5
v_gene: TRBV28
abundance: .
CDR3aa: CASSSGQGSGPQHF
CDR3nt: TGTGCCAGCAGCTCCGGACAGGGCTCGGGGCCCCAGCATTTT

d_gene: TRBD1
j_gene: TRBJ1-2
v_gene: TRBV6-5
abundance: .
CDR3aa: CASKDRETNYGYTF
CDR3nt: TGTGCCAGCAAGGACAGGGAGACTAACTATGGCTACACCTTC

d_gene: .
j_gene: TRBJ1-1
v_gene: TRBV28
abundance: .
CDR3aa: CASQARGRAPEAFF
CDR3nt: TGTGCCAGCCAGGCCCGGGGGAGGGCTCCTGAAGCTTTCTTT

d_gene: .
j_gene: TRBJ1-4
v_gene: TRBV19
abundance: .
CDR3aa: CASSTDRLGNEKLFF
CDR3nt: TGTGCCAGTAGTACCGACAGGTTGGGGAATGAAAAACTGTTTTTT

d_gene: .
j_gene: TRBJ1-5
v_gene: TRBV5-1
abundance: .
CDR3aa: CASSLTGLDQPQHF
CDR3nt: TGCGCCAGCAGCTTGACAGGGCTGGATCAGCCCCAGCATTTT

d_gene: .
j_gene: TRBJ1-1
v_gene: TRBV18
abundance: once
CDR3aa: CASSKTENTEAFF
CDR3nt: TGTGCCAGCTCTAAGACAGAGAACACTGAAGCTTTCTTT

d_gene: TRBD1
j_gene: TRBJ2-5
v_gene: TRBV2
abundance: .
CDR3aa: CASKMDRGGETQYF
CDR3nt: TGTGCCAGCAAGATGGACAGGGGAGGAGAGACCCAGTACTTC

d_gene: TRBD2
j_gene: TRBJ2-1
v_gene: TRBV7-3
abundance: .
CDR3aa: CASSLILLAGFHNEQFF
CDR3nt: TGTGCCAGCAGCTTAATACTACTAGCGGGATTCCACAATGAGCAGTTCTTC

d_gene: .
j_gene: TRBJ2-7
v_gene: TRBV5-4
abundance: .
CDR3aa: CASSQDRGEQYF
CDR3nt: TGTGCCAGCAGCCAGGACCGGGGGGAGCAGTACTTC